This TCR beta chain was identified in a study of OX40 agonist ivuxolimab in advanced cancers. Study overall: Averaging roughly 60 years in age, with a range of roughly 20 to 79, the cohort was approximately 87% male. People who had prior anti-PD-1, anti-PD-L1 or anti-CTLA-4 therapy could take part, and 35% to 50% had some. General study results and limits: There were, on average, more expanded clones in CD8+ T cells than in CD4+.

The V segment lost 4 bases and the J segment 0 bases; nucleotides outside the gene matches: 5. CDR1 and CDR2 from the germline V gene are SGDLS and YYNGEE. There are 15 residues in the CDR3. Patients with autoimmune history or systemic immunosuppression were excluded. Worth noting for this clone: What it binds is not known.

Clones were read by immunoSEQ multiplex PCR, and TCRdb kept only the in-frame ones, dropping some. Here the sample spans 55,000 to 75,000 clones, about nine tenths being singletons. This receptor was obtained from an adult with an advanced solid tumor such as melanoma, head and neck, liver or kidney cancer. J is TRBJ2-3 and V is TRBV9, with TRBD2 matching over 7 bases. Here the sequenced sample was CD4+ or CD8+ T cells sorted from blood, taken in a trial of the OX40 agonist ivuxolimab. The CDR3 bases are TGTGCCAGCAGCAGTACTAGCGTCAGCACAGATACGCAGTATTTT. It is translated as CASSSTSVSTDTQYF.